The next 25 T cell receptor beta chains were all read from a single sample in a study of early T cells in non-severe SARS-CoV-2 infection (dated by TCRdb to the early 2020s). The library relied on 5' RACE. TCRdb lists the instrument as NextSeq 500. Clones were called with MiXCR by TCRdb after fastp trimmed the public reads at Q25, and only in-frame beta chains were retained. CDR3 protein duplicates are merged, each entry listing the most common genes and DNA. The sample table shows 26,000 or so distinct CDR3 sequences, and roughly 4% are seen once. Clones ranked in the top ten supply around 6.2% of the sample. Sequencing input: whole blood. The receptors here all came from an adult who was a healthcare worker with PCR-confirmed SARS-CoV-2 infection or an uninfected control (not recorded which).

For this clonotype: A read error may explain this, as a much larger clone is one base away. This chain connects TRBV7-2 to TRBJ2-3, with 14 bases identical to TRBD2. Looked up from germline, CDR1 is SGHTA and CDR2 is FQGNSA. V trimming: 0 bases; J trimming: 4 bases; junction bases outside the gene matches: 3. This CDR3 contains 17 residues. CDR3 DNA sequence: TGTGCCAGCAGCTTAGCAGGGACTAGCGGGGGCGCAGATACGCAGTATTTT. This translates into CASSLAGTSGGADTQYF.

The sample holds many counts of this clonotype. The V and J genes are TRBV6-1 and TRBJ2-1; perhaps TRBD1 as D (6 bases). Per germline, CDR1 MNHNS and CDR2 SASEGT. V was cut by 11 bases and J by 0 bases, with 14 bases left in between. CDR3 length: 14 amino acids. CDR3 region: CAGSRDTSYNEQFF. The CDR3 DNA follows: TGTGCCGGGAGCCGGGACACCTCCTACAATGAGCAGTTCTTC.

This chain links TRBV29-1 with TRBJ2-2; TRBD1 is a possible D gene (5 bases). V lost 3 bases and J 0 bases, leaving 11 bases between the germline ends. The CDR3 has 15 residues. CDR1 SQVTM and CDR2 ANQGSEA come from the germline V gene. The chain's CDR3 is CSVDTGLANTGELFF. The CDR3 coding sequence is TGCAGCGTTGACACAGGCCTCGCGAACACCGGGGAGCTGTTTTTT.

This clonotype occurred many times. The V and J genes are TRBV24-1 and TRBJ2-1; D unresolved. The CDR3 has 11 amino acids. Germline CDR1 is KGHDR and CDR2 is SFDVKD. V dropped 4 bases and J dropped 8 bases, with 5 bases sitting between them. DNA for the CDR3: TGTGCCACCAGTGAGGGTGATGAGCAGTTCTTC. Residues: CATSEGDEQFF.

This clonotype has at least ten counts. The junction and the germline gene differ at one end; a read error may be behind it. The chain combines TRBV7-9 with TRBJ2-7; D gene ambiguous. CDR1 SEHNR and CDR2 FQNEAQ come from the germline V gene (reference sequence). This CDR3 spans 16 amino acids. The CDR3, as DNA: TGTGCCAGCAGCTTAGGTGGGGTAAGAGGCGGTTACGGGCAGTACTTC. Its protein product is CASSLGGVRGGYGQYF.

This clonotype appeared a few times. The CDR3 region has the DNA TGTGCCAGCTCACCTCTACAGGGGAACACCGGGGAGCTGTTTTTT. Translation: CASSPLQGNTGELFF. This chain joins TRBV18 and TRBJ2-2; TRBD1 might be the D (6 bases). V was shortened by 3 bases and J by 1 base, with 9 bases between the two germline ends. The CDR3 has 15 amino acids. Germline assignment: CDR1 KGHSH and CDR2 LQKENI.

This clonotype was observed a handful of times. The chain links TRBV24-1 to TRBJ2-7; 14 bases agree with TRBD2. The trim removed 3 bases at V and 2 bases at J, leaving 2 bases unmatched. The V gene's germline CDR1 is KGHDR and CDR2 SFDVKD. The CDR3 consists of 16 residues. The CDR3 nucleotides are TGTGCCACCAGTGATCCGGGACTAGCGGGGGCCTACGAGCAGTACTTC. This gives the protein CATSDPGLAGAYEQYF.

This clonotype was observed a few times. The V and J genes are TRBV7-2 and TRBJ2-3, with 8 bases identical to TRBD2. This CDR3 has 15 amino acids. Germline CDR1 SGHTA, CDR2 FQGNSA. J gave up 7 bases and V 5 bases, and 11 bases lay outside the gene matches. CDR3 in amino acids: CASSTTGTSRNTQYF. In DNA, the CDR3 is TGTGCCAGCAGCACTACCGGGACTAGTCGAAATACGCAGTATTTT.

This clonotype was seen repeatedly, ten times or more. This rearrangement joins TRBV5-1 to TRBJ2-1, with D perhaps matching TRBD1 (6 bases). This CDR3 contains 15 residues. The V gene's germline CDR1 is SGHRS and CDR2 YFSETQ. V dropped 8 bases and J dropped 7 bases, with 22 bases sitting between them. In nucleotides, the CDR3 is TGCGCCAGTTCGAGAGACTTGCCAGGGGTTAATGAGCAGTTCTTC. This sequence encodes CASSRDLPGVNEQFF.

Only a few counts were recorded for this clonotype. The chain carries TRBV19 and TRBJ2-7; no clear D. V was shortened by 5 bases and J by 1 base, with 15 bases between the two germline ends. This CDR3 spans 15 amino acids. Looked up from germline, CDR1 is LNHDA and CDR2 is SQIVND (reference sequence). CDR3 coding DNA: TGTGCCAGTAGTCTGCGCCCTGCTCTATCCTACGAGCAGTACTTC. The encoded protein is CASSLRPALSYEQYF.

This clonotype was recorded at least ten times. J is TRBJ2-1 and V is TRBV4-3; D might be TRBD2 (5 bases). This CDR3 contains 13 residues. Germline V gene sequence: CDR1 LGHNA, CDR2 YSLEER. Trimming shortened V by 5 bases and J by 4 bases, and 9 bases separated the two germline ends. This CDR3 reads CASSVRGYNEQFF. The CDR3 DNA reads as TGCGCCAGCAGCGTCCGGGGATACAATGAGCAGTTCTTC.

The CDR3 nucleotides are TGTGCCAGCAGTGAAAGGGACCCCCAATCCTCAAACATTCAGTACTTC. This gives the protein CASSERDPQSSNIQYF. The chain recombines TRBV6-2 or TRBV6-3 with TRBJ2-4, with D perhaps matching TRBD1 or TRBD2 (5 bases each). The CDR3 contains 16 residues. V lost 5 bases, J lost 6 bases, and 20 bases lay in between. Germline loops: CDR1 MNHEY, CDR2 SVGEGT.

This clonotype was seen repeatedly, ten times or more. The V call is TRBV11-2, the J call TRBJ2-2, with a weak D call TRBD2 (6 bases). Per the germline V gene, CDR1 is SGHAT and CDR2 is FQNNGV. V was shortened by 3 bases and J by 4 bases, with 9 bases between the two germline ends. The CDR3 loop spans 14 amino acids. The CDR3 spells CASSFMGLTGELFF. The CDR3, as DNA: TGTGCCAGCAGCTTCATGGGACTCACCGGGGAGCTGTTTTTT. Complete variable domain (other parts from reference TRBV11-2 and TRBJ2-2): EAGVAQSPRYKIIEKRQSVAFWCNPISGHATLYWYQQILGQGPKLLIQFQNNGVVDDSQLPKDRFSAERLKGVDSTLKIQPAKLEDSAVYLCASSFMGLTGELFFGEGSRLTVL.

This clonotype was seen more than once but under ten times. The rearrangement uses TRBV6-6 and TRBJ2-6; 7 nucleotides agree with TRBD2. The V gene's germline CDR1 is MNHNY and CDR2 SVGAGI (reference sequence). Trimming took 4 bases from V and 2 from J; bases not matched to a gene: 5. The CDR3 spans 16 residues. Written as DNA, the CDR3 is TGTGCCAGCAGTTTACTGGGGGGGGCTGGGGCCAACGTCCTGACTTTC. It encodes CASSLLGGAGANVLTF.

This clonotype was seen many times. The chain employs TRBV11-2 and TRBJ2-1; a possible D gene is TRBD1 (6 bases). From germline, CDR1 is SGHAT and CDR2 FQNNGV. The CDR3 is 13 amino acids. Trimming left V 5 bases short and J 7 bases short, with 12 bases between. The CDR3 here is CASSLGQLNEQFF. The CDR3 DNA reads TGTGCCAGCAGCCTCGGACAGCTAAATGAGCAGTTCTTC.

The table lists this clonotype with many counts. V is TRBV3-1 and J is TRBJ2-2; D remains unclear. The CDR3 contains 11 residues. CDR1 is LGHDT, CDR2 YNNKEL, per germline (reference sequence). Trimming took 3 bases from V and 7 from J, leaving 3 bases between them. In DNA form, the CDR3 reads TGTGCCAGCAGCCATATCGGGGAGCTGTTTTTT. Protein sequence: CASSHIGELFF.

This CDR3 reads CASSCPPGSGEQFF. In DNA, the CDR3 is TGTGCCAGCAGCTGTCCCCCCGGGAGCGGTGAGCAGTTCTTC. The chain employs TRBV7-3 and TRBJ2-1; TRBD2 might be the D (6 bases). Germline-derived CDR1 and CDR2 are SGHTA and FQGTGA. The CDR3 runs 14 residues. V lost 4 bases to trimming and J lost 9 bases, with 16 bases between them. Full variable domain (outside the CDR3, taken from reference TRBV7-3 and TRBJ2-1): GAGVSQTPSNKVTEKGKYVELRCDPISGHTALYWYRQSLGQGPEFLIYFQGTGAADDSGLPNDRFFAVRPEGSVSTLKIQRTERGDSAVYLCASSCPPGSGEQFFGPGTRLTVL.

This clonotype showed up many times. V usage is TRBV20-1 and J usage is TRBJ2-3; 8 bases align to TRBD1. With 1 base clipped from V and 5 bases from J, the junction kept 5 bases outside the gene matches. In germline, CDR1 is DFQATT, CDR2 SNEGSKA (reference sequence). The CDR3 length is 14 residues. CDR3 DNA sequence: TGCAGTGCTAGAGTGGGGACAGGCGGAGATACGCAGTATTTT. It is translated as CSARVGTGGDTQYF.

The chain employs TRBV2 and TRBJ1-1, with 7 bases matching TRBD1. Germline CDR1 reads SNHLY; CDR2 reads FYNNEI. The ends lost 10 bases at V and 2 bases at J; junction bases unmatched: 7. This CDR3 region has 13 residues. The CDR3 coding sequence is TGTGCCACCTTGACAGGGTTTAACACTGAAGCTTTCTTT. This encodes CATLTGFNTEAFF.

This clonotype was seen at least ten times. This chain connects TRBV5-1 to TRBJ2-7, with 8 bases that match TRBD1. With V trimmed by 4 bases and J by 3 bases, 6 bases remained unmatched. The CDR3 has 14 amino acids. Germline V CDR1 and CDR2: SGHRS, YFSETQ. The CDR3 DNA reads TGCGCCAGCAGCCCAGGACAGGGTTTCTACGAGCAGTACTTC. Amino acids: CASSPGQGFYEQYF. Full variable domain (outside the CDR3, taken from reference TRBV5-1 and TRBJ2-7): KAGVTQTPRYLIKTRGQQVTLSCSPISGHRSVSWYQQTPGQGLQFLFEYFSETQRNKGNFPGRFSGRQFSNSRSEMNVSTLELGDSALYLCASSPGQGFYEQYFGPGTRLTVT.

At least ten counts were recorded for this clonotype. At one end, the junction sequence differs from germline, possibly due to a read error. The V gene is TRBV7-8, the J gene TRBJ1-6; D is ambiguous. This CDR3 is built from 13 residues. Germline CDR1 and CDR2: SGHVS and FQNEAQ. The chain's CDR3 is CASSLAQSAPLHF. In nucleotides, the CDR3 is TGTGCCAGCAGCTTAGCCCAATCGGCACCCCTCCATTTT.

In this sample, this clonotype turned up a few times. The rearrangement uses TRBV12-3 or TRBV12-4 and TRBJ2-1, with 9 nucleotides matching TRBD2. Trimming cost V 5 bases and J 8 bases; bases outside gene matches: 13. The CDR3 length is 16 residues. CDR3 sequence (DNA): TGTGCCAGCAGTGGCGCTAGCGGGAATTGGGGGCATGAGCAGTTCTTC. Translated, it gives CASSGASGNWGHEQFF.

At least ten counts were recorded for this clonotype. The rearrangement uses TRBV6-5 and TRBJ2-7, with D maybe TRBD1 (6 bases). Germline assignment: CDR1 MNHEY and CDR2 SVGAGI. V lost 0 bases and J 4 bases, leaving 13 bases between the germline ends. The CDR3 sequence is 15 residues long. Here the CDR3 reads CASSYSGRGVYEQYF. CDR3 sequence (DNA): TGTGCCAGCAGTTACTCGGGCAGGGGAGTATACGAGCAGTACTTC.

This clonotype was counted at least ten times. The V gene is TRBV19, the J gene TRBJ2-2; D is ambiguous. Germline-derived CDR1 and CDR2 are LNHDA and SQIVND (reference sequence). V lost 5 bases to trimming and J lost 3 bases, with 10 bases between them. The CDR3 length is 14 residues. The CDR3 DNA is TGTGCCAGTAGTGGGGTAGCCTACACCGGGGAGCTGTTTTTT. This translates into CASSGVAYTGELFF.

This clonotype was seen a few times. CDR3 nucleotide sequence: TGTGCCAGCAGCATTAGCGTCAGTCCCTACGAGCAGTACTTC. Protein product: CASSISVSPYEQYF. The chain joins TRBV9 to TRBJ2-7, with a tentative D call TRBD2 (5 bases). The CDR3 is 14 amino acids. Per germline, CDR1 SGDLS and CDR2 YYNGEE. V was trimmed by 4 bases and J by 2 bases, leaving 13 bases between them.